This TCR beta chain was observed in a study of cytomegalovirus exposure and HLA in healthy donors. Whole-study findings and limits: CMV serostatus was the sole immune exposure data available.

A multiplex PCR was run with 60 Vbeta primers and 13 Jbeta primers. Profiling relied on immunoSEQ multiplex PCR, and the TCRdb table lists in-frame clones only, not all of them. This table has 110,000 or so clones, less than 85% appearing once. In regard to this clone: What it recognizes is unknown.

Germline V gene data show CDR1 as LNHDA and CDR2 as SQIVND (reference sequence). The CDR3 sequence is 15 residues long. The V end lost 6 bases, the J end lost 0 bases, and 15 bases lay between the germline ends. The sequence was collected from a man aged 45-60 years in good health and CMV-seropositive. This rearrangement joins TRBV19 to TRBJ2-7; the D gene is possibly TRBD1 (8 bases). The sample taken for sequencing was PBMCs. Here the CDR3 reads CASRTGGTGSYEQYF. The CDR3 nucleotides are TGTGCCAGTAGGACCGGGGGGACAGGCTCCTACGAGCAGTACTTC.